Included here is one TCR beta chain sequence, with context. The sample comes from a study of T cell changes during pregnancy in multiple sclerosis. Measured with immunoSEQ multiplex PCR; TCRdb has only the in-frame clones, and not every one. The table includes around 97,000 clones, about nine tenths detected once. Deletions cut 4 bases from V and 2 bases from J, with 9 bases between. This CDR3 is built from 14 residues. CDR1 LNHNV and CDR2 YYDKDF come from the germline V gene (reference sequence). This TCR was recovered from a female donor in good health, enrolled as a control in a pregnancy study. This chain links TRBV15 with TRBJ1-3; maybe TRBD1 (5 bases). Sequenced here: peripheral blood, sampled in the second trimester of pregnancy. The CDR3 loop reads CATSTRVAGNTIYF. The CDR3 DNA reads TGTGCCACCAGCACCAGGGTAGCTGGAAACACCATATATTTT.